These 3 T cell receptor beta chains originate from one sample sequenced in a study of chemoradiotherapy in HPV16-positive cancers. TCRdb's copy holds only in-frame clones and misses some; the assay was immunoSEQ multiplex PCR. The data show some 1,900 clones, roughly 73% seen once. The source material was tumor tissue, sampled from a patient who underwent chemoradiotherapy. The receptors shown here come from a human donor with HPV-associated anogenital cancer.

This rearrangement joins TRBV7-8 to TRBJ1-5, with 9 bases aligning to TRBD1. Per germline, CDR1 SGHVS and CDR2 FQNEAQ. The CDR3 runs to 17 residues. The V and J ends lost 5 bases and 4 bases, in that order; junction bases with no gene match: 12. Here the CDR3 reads CASSPMGTGSSNQPQHF. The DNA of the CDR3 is TGTGCCAGCAGCCCTATGGGGACAGGGAGCTCGAATCAGCCCCAGCATTTT. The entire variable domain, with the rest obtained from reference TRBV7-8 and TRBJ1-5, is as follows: GAGVSQSPRYKVAKRGQDVALRCDPISGHVSLFWYQQALGQGPEFLTYFQNEAQLDKSGLPSDRFFAERPEGSVSTLKIQRTQQEDSAVYLCASSPMGTGSSNQPQHFGDGTRLSIL.

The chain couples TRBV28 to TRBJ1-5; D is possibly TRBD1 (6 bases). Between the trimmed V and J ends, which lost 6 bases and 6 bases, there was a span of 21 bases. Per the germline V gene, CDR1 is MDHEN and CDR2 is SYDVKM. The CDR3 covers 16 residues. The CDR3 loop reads CASSLIRGEVVQPQHF. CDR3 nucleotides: TGTGCCAGCAGCTTAATCAGGGGAGAGGTGGTTCAGCCCCAGCATTTT. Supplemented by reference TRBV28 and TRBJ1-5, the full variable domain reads DVKVTQSSRYLVKRTGEKVFLECVQDMDHENMFWYRQDPGLGLRLIYFSYDVKMKEKGDIPEGYSVSREKKERFSLILESASTNQTSMYLCASSLIRGEVVQPQHFGDGTRLSIL.

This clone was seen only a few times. The CDR3, as DNA: TGTGCCAGCAGCCAAGGGGGCGGTACCCAGCCCCAGCATTTT. Its protein is CASSQGGGTQPQHF. The chain joins TRBV4-2 to TRBJ1-5; D is possibly TRBD1 (5 bases). This CDR3 has 14 residues. Germline assignment: CDR1 LGHNA and CDR2 YNFKEQ. Trimming left V 1 base short and J 7 bases short, with 11 bases between.